This T cell receptor beta chain was profiled in a study of OX40 agonist ivuxolimab in advanced cancers. Findings and limits, study-wide: There were, on average, more expanded clones in CD8+ T cells than in CD4+.

Using immunoSEQ multiplex PCR, the repertoire was profiled, and TCRdb retains in-frame clones only, with some absent. The sample yields some 60,000 clones, about 90% seen once. V shed 4 bases, J shed 3 bases, and the junction held 8 bases outside the gene matches. Germline V CDR1 and CDR2: SGHRS, YFSETQ. The CDR3 is made up of 15 amino acids. Note on this clone: Its antigen is still unknown.

The chain recombines TRBV5-1 with TRBJ1-1; 8 bases are shared with TRBD1. Sequencing used CD4+ or CD8+ T cells sorted from blood, obtained in a trial of the OX40 agonist ivuxolimab. This clonotype was sampled from an adult with an advanced solid tumor such as melanoma, head and neck, liver or kidney cancer. CDR3 in DNA: TGCGCCAGCAGCATCAGGGGGCACGGCGACACTGAAGCTTTCTTT. Protein product: CASSIRGHGDTEAFF.